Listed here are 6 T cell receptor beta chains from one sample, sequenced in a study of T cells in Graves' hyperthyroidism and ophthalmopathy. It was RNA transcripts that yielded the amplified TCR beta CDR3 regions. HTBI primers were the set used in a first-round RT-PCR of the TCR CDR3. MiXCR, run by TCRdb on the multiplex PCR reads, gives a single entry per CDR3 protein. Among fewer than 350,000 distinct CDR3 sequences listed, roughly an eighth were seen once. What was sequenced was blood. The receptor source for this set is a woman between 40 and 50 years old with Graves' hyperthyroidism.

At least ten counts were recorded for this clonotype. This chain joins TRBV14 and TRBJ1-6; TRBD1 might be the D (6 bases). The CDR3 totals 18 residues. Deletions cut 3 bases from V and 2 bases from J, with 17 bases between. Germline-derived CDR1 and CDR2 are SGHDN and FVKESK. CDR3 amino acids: CASSQLSGVGAYNSPLHF. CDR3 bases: TGTGCCAGCAGCCAGCTATCAGGGGTCGGTGCCTATAATTCACCCCTCCACTTT.

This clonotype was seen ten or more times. The CDR3 spells CSASGSIGLDEQFF. The CDR3 nucleotides read TGCAGTGCTAGCGGGAGTATCGGGCTGGATGAGCAGTTCTTC. This chain uses TRBV20-1 with TRBJ2-1; perhaps TRBD2 as D (6 bases). Trimming cost V 3 bases and J 8 bases, with 17 bases left between them. This CDR3 is 14 amino acids long. The germline CDR1 and CDR2 sequences are DFQATT and SNEGSKA (reference sequence).

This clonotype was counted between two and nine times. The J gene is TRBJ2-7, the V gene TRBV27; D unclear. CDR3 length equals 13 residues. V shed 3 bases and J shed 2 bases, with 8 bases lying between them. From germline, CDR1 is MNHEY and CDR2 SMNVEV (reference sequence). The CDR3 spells CASSFQRTYEQYF. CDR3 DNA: TGTGCCAGCAGTTTCCAGAGAACCTACGAGCAGTACTTC.

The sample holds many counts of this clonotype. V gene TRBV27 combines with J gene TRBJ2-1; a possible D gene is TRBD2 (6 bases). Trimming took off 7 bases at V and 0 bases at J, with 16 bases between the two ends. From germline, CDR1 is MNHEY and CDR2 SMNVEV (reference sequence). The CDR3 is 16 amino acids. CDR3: CASIRTGAGSYNEQFF. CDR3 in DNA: TGTGCCAGCATCCGGACGGGAGCTGGCTCCTACAATGAGCAGTTCTTC.

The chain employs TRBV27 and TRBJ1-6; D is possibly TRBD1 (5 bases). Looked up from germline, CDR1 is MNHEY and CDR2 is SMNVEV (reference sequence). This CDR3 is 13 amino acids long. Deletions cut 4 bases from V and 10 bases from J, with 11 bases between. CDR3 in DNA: TGTGCCAGCAGTTACCAGGGTGAATCACCCCTCCACTTT. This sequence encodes CASSYQGESPLHF.

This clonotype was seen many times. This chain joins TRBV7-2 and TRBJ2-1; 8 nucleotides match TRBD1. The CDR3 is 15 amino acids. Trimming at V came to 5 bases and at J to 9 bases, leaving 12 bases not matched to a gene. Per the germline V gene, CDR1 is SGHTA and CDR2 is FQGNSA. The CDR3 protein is CASSPPDRVRSEQFF. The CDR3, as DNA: TGTGCCAGCAGCCCGCCGGACAGGGTGCGTAGTGAGCAGTTCTTC.